The 19 T cell receptor beta chains listed next were all sequenced from one sample in a study of shared clonotypes between healthy human individuals (TCRdb year 2020). The method behind the library was the immunoSEQ multiplex PCR assay. Held by TCRdb, this immuneACCESS table contains in-frame sequences only and omits some clones. Under half of the omission traces to an unresolved V gene where checked; the cause of the rest is unknown. The sample profile shows 1.5 million to 1.9 million clones; nearly 99% of them were found once. Approximately 0.44% of the sample is held by the ten biggest clonotypes. Sequenced sample: naive CD4+ T cells sorted from blood. The cell subset or site tag for this specimen amounts to: CD45RA+ positively selected. The receptors here all came from a man aged 30 to 39 in good health.

This clone showed up just once. This sequence joins TRBV2 and TRBJ2-2; the match to TRBD1 covers 9 bases. The CDR3 is 16 residues long. Germline CDR1 SNHLY, CDR2 FYNNEI. Trimming at V came to 5 bases and at J to 4 bases, leaving 8 bases not matched to a gene. The CDR3 sequence: CASSSRTGEVTGELFF. The CDR3 DNA sequence: TGTGCCAGCAGTAGCCGGACAGGGGAGGTCACCGGGGAGCTGTTTTTT.

The table lists this clone with a count of one. The chain joins TRBV5-1 to TRBJ1-1; D is unresolved. The CDR3 has 14 amino acids. V lost 0 bases, J lost 7 bases, and 13 bases lay in between. Looked up from germline, CDR1 is SGHRS and CDR2 is YFSETQ. The CDR3 bases are TGCGCCAGCAGCTTGGACCCAGTTTATGGTGAAGCTTTCTTT. Its protein product is CASSLDPVYGEAFF. Complete variable domain (other parts from reference TRBV5-1 and TRBJ1-1): KAGVTQTPRYLIKTRGQQVTLSCSPISGHRSVSWYQQTPGQGLQFLFEYFSETQRNKGNFPGRFSGRQFSNSRSEMNVSTLELGDSALYLCASSLDPVYGEAFFGQGTRLTVV.

The chain joins TRBV30 to TRBJ1-1; D gene unclear. V lost 4 bases, J lost 0 bases, and 6 bases lay in between. The CDR3 covers 12 residues. The V gene's germline CDR1 is GTSNPN and CDR2 SVGIG (reference sequence). The DNA for the CDR3 is TGTGCCTGGAACGGCTTGAACACTGAAGCTTTCTTT. Translation gives CAWNGLNTEAFF.

The V gene is TRBV28, the J gene TRBJ2-5; TRBD2 matches at 8 bases. Trimming cost V 5 bases and J 7 bases; bases outside gene matches: 21. Germline CDR1 is MDHEN and CDR2 is SYDVKM. The length of the CDR3 is 18 residues. The CDR3 DNA follows: TGTGCCAGCAGTCTGGACAGATCCCAAGCGGGAGTGCCTGTGACCCAGTACTTC. Translating it yields CASSLDRSQAGVPVTQYF.

The chain employs TRBV7-9 and TRBJ1-3; D is unresolved. The CDR3 covers 17 residues. The germline V gene encodes CDR1 SEHNR and CDR2 FQNEAQ (reference sequence). Trimming pared 1 base from V and 4 bases from J, leaving 17 bases between. DNA for the CDR3: TGTGCCAGCAGCTTAGACGCCGGGGTAAGGCCCGGAAACACCATATATTTT. It specifies CASSLDAGVRPGNTIYF.

The chain has TRBV7-7 and TRBJ2-3, with TRBD2 identical over 8 bases. From germline, CDR1 is SSHAT and CDR2 FNYEAQ (reference sequence). The V and J ends lost 2 bases and 5 bases, in that order; junction bases with no gene match: 3. The CDR3 sequence is 14 residues long. CDR3 nucleotides: TGTGCCAGCAGCTTAAACGGGAGGGAAGATACGCAGTATTTT. Translated, it gives CASSLNGREDTQYF.

This chain joins TRBV30 and TRBJ1-5; D unclear. The CDR3 contains 13 residues. V shed 0 bases and J shed 3 bases, with 6 bases lying between them. Germline V gene lookup returns CDR1 GTSNPN and CDR2 SVGIG (reference sequence). The CDR3 is CAWSVAVNQPQHF. The CDR3 DNA reads TGTGCCTGGAGTGTTGCAGTCAATCAGCCCCAGCATTTT.

This chain joins TRBV5-6 and TRBJ2-5, with TRBD2 matching 13 bases. This CDR3 comprises 17 residues. The J segment lost 2 bases and the V segment lost 1 base, leaving 5 bases of the junction unmatched. Germline V gene lookup returns CDR1 SGHDT and CDR2 YYEEEE. CDR3 sequence: CASSLTGLAGVQETQYF. For the CDR3, the DNA is TGTGCCAGCAGCTTGACCGGACTAGCGGGAGTTCAAGAGACCCAGTACTTC.

The rearrangement links TRBV7-9 to TRBJ2-5; D is perhaps TRBD1 or TRBD2 (7 bases each). In germline, CDR1 is SEHNR, CDR2 FQNEAQ (reference sequence). Trimming took off 5 bases at V and 3 bases at J, with 13 bases between the two ends. There are 14 residues in the CDR3. CDR3 loop: CASSRRGGKETQYF. The CDR3 DNA is TGTGCCAGCAGCCGCAGGGGGGGGAAAGAGACCCAGTACTTC.

This chain uses TRBV29-1 with TRBJ2-1; 8 bases match TRBD2. With 7 bases clipped from V and 9 bases from J, the junction kept 14 bases outside the gene matches. Germline CDR1 reads SQVTM; CDR2 reads ANQGSEA. CDR3 length: 14 amino acids. This CDR3 is CSGAGGAVTSEQFF. The CDR3, as DNA: TGCAGCGGTGCCGGGGGGGCTGTTACAAGTGAGCAGTTCTTC.

This rearrangement joins TRBV4-2 to TRBJ1-1; D unresolved. The CDR3 runs to 14 residues. V lost 4 bases and J 0 bases, leaving 9 bases between the germline ends. From germline, CDR1 is LGHNA and CDR2 YNFKEQ. CDR3 sequence: CASSLSPLNTEAFF. CDR3 coding DNA: TGTGCCAGCAGCCTAAGTCCCCTGAACACTGAAGCTTTCTTT.

Points on this clone: Compared with germline, one end of the junction differs, possibly owing to a read error. The CDR3 loop is CASSLGDRVSF. The CDR3 bases are TGTGCCAGCAGCTTAGGGGACAGGGTGTCCTTC. The chain has TRBV7-2 and TRBJ2-4, with 9 bases matching TRBD1. Germline V gives CDR1 SGHTA, CDR2 FQGNSA. CDR3 length equals 11 residues.

V usage is TRBV9 and J usage is TRBJ2-3, with D tentatively TRBD1 (5 bases). V gave up 0 bases and J gave up 7 bases, with 12 bases separating them. CDR3 length: 14 residues. In germline, CDR1 is SGDLS, CDR2 YYNGEE. For the CDR3, the DNA is TGTGCCAGCAGCGTAGATCAAGGGGCAAATACGCAGTATTTT. Its protein is CASSVDQGANTQYF.

Of note for this clone: Other DNA sequences within the sample encode an identical CDR3. This chain joins TRBV5-4 and TRBJ2-7, with 11 bases fitting TRBD1. CDR3 size: 15 residues. Losses at the gene ends were 3 bases for V and 2 bases for J; bases not matched to a gene: 4. From germline, CDR1 is SGHNT and CDR2 YYREEE (reference sequence). The chain's CDR3 is CASSSPGQGAYEQYF. CDR3 nucleotides: TGTGCCAGCAGCTCCCCGGGACAGGGGGCCTACGAGCAGTACTTC.

This CDR3 is CASSVDRERNEQFF. The CDR3 DNA is TGCGCCAGCAGTGTGGACAGGGAGAGGAATGAGCAGTTCTTC. The V gene is TRBV4-1, the J gene TRBJ2-1; TRBD1 matches at 8 bases. Germline V gene data show CDR1 as MGHRA and CDR2 as YSYEKL. Losses at the gene ends were 6 bases for V and 7 bases for J; bases not matched to a gene: 8. This CDR3 is built from 14 residues.

The chain joins TRBV28 to TRBJ2-7; D gene uncertain. CDR3 length equals 15 residues. Germline lookup yields CDR1 MDHEN and CDR2 SYDVKM. The V end lost 8 bases, the J end lost 4 bases, and 21 bases lay between the germline ends. In DNA form, the CDR3 reads TGTGCCAGCGGAACCCTCAGCGCTACCCTATACGAGCAGTACTTC. It codes for CASGTLSATLYEQYF.

The genes are TRBV27 and TRBJ1-4, with D unclear. Germline CDR1 MNHEY, CDR2 SMNVEV (reference sequence). The germline V and J ends were trimmed by 4 bases and 11 bases, with 17 bases remaining between them. The CDR3 consists of 14 residues. The CDR3 region has the DNA TGTGCCAGCAGTTCAGAAACTGGGATCAGGAAACTGTTTTTT. The encoded protein is CASSSETGIRKLFF.

The chain employs TRBV6-1 and TRBJ2-7, with D possibly matching TRBD2 (5 bases). This CDR3 comprises 13 residues. Trimming stripped 8 bases from V and 0 bases from J, with 11 bases between. Germline assignment: CDR1 MNHNS and CDR2 SASEGT. CDR3 sequence reads: CASLERNSYEQYF. The CDR3 nucleotides are TGTGCCAGCCTTGAGCGGAACTCCTACGAGCAGTACTTC.

The chain is built from TRBV19 and TRBJ2-7, with D maybe TRBD2 (6 bases). Germline loops: CDR1 LNHDA, CDR2 SQIVND (reference sequence). The CDR3 contains 18 residues. V was clipped by 6 bases and J by 3 bases, with 27 bases between them. The CDR3 is CASSQSRDSDVFIYEQYF. The CDR3, as DNA: TGTGCCAGTAGCCAATCCCGGGACTCCGACGTCTTTATCTACGAGCAGTACTTC.